This is a list of T cell receptor beta chains from one sample in a study of early T cells in non-severe SARS-CoV-2 infection. TCRdb redid the calling of the 5' RACE reads with MiXCR, one entry per CDR3 protein. Counted here are about 88,000 distinct CDR3 sequences, about 15% occurring once; the ten biggest clones make up 4.5% to 7%. Material: whole blood. The receptor source for this set is an adult who was a healthcare worker with PCR-confirmed SARS-CoV-2 infection or an uninfected control (not recorded which). Both conserved end residues are part of each CDR3. The D gene is left open where the match is weak. The size of a clone is reported for some rows only, either as once, few or many, or as a class for expanded clones.

-,TRBV11-2,TRBJ1-3,many,16,CASSLGPGSAGNTIYF,TGTGCCAGCAGCTTGGGGCCAGGGAGCGCCGGAAACACCATATATTTT
-,TRBV5-1,TRBJ2-3,few,14,CASSLAAGTDTQYF,TGCGCCAGCAGCTTAGCGGCAGGCACAGATACGCAGTATTTT
-,TRBV20-1,TRBJ1-6,many,11,CSASRNSPLHF,TGCAGTGCTAGCCGAAATTCACCCCTCCACTTT
TRBD1,TRBV2,TRBJ2-7,few,14,CASSDRAASYEQYF,TGTGCCAGCTCCGACAGGGCTGCGTCCTACGAGCAGTACTTC
-,TRBV7-3,TRBJ2-3,-,13,CASSQPLPDTQYF,TGTGCCAGCAGCCAACCCCTCCCAGATACGCAGTATTTT
-,TRBV29-1,TRBJ2-7,-,11,CSVDGGNEQYF,TGCAGCGTTGATGGAGGGAACGAGCAGTACTTC
-,TRBV11-2,TRBJ2-1,few,15,CASSTSGSSYNEQFF,TGTGCCAGCAGCACGAGCGGCAGCTCCTACAATGAGCAGTTCTTC
-,TRBV24-1,TRBJ2-5,many,13,CATSGPWSKTQYF,TGTGCCACCAGTGGACCCTGGTCGAAGACCCAGTACTTC
-,TRBV11-2,TRBJ2-7,few,15,CASSLVRGPTYEQYF,TGTGCCAGCAGCTTAGTCAGGGGCCCTACCTACGAGCAGTACTTC
-,TRBV6-6,TRBJ1-5,few,14,CASSAQEKGQPQHF,TGTGCCAGCAGTGCACAGGAAAAAGGTCAGCCCCAGCATTTT
TRBD2,TRBV5-1,TRBJ2-7,-,14,CASSEIAGPYGQYF,TGCGCCAGCAGCGAAATAGCGGGACCTTACGGGCAGTACTTC
-,TRBV28,TRBJ2-3,-,14,CASSSRGSVDTQYF,TGTGCCAGCAGTTCCCGGGGTTCGGTGGATACGCAGTATTTT
TRBD2,TRBV7-2,TRBJ2-2,many,15,CASSSGLAGAGELFF,TGTGCCAGCAGCTCCGGACTAGCGGGAGCGGGGGAGCTGTTTTTT
-,TRBV20-1,TRBJ2-2,few,13,CSATAGDTGELFF,TGCAGTGCTACGGCAGGTGACACCGGGGAGCTGTTTTTT
-,TRBV6-6,TRBJ2-1,-,14,CASTDNYSYNEQFF,TGTGCCAGCACCGACAACTACTCCTACAATGAGCAGTTCTTC
-,TRBV4-1,TRBJ2-5,-,15,CASSEVFGRQETQYF,TGCGCCAGCAGCGAAGTTTTCGGGAGACAAGAGACCCAGTACTTC
TRBD2,TRBV5-1,TRBJ2-1,few,16,CASSRGLAGGLPEQFF,TGCGCCAGCAGCCGGGGACTAGCGGGAGGGCTGCCCGAGCAGTTCTTC
-,TRBV5-1,TRBJ2-7,few,13,CASSRDISYEQYF,TGCGCCAGCAGTAGGGACATTTCCTACGAGCAGTACTTC
-,TRBV4-1,TRBJ1-2,-,13,CASSQGAGGSYTF,TGCGCCAGCAGCCAAGGAGCGGGCGGAAGCTACACCTTC
-,TRBV24-1,TRBJ2-3,-,13,CATSAQDSDTQYF,TGTGCCACCAGTGCCCAGGATTCGGATACGCAGTATTTT
-,TRBV7-9,TRBJ1-2,few,14,CASSLEVNNYGYTF,TGTGCCAGCAGCTTAGAGGTGAATAACTATGGCTACACCTTC
-,TRBV24-1,TRBJ1-1,-,12,CATSSANTEAFF,TGTGCCACCAGTTCGGCTAACACTGAAGCTTTCTTT
TRBD2,TRBV24-1,TRBJ2-3,few,14,CATRPGTSVDTQYF,TGTGCCACCAGACCCGGGACTAGCGTCGATACGCAGTATTTT
TRBD2,TRBV28,TRBJ2-1,few,16,CASSLNPPLAGGEQFF,TGTGCCAGCAGTTTAAACCCGCCACTAGCGGGGGGAGAGCAGTTCTTC
-,TRBV10-3,TRBJ2-5,many,12,CAVRQAQETQYF,TGTGCCGTCCGACAGGCCCAAGAGACCCAGTACTTC
-,TRBV6-1,TRBJ1-2,-,12,CATESGSFGYTF,TGTGCAACGGAGTCAGGGTCATTTGGCTACACCTTC
-,TRBV6-5,TRBJ2-2,-,15,CAIGDAEMNTGELFF,TGTGCCATCGGAGACGCTGAGATGAACACCGGGGAGCTGTTTTTT
-,TRBV7-2,TRBJ2-2,many,14,CASSLEWGSGELFF,TGTGCCAGCAGCTTAGAATGGGGTTCCGGGGAGCTGTTTTTT
TRBD1,TRBV5-5,TRBJ1-5,-,15,CASSSGQFSNQPQHF,TGTGCCAGCAGCTCGGGACAGTTTAGCAATCAGCCCCAGCATTTT
TRBD2,TRBV3-1,TRBJ2-7,many,14,CASSYGGVAYEQYF,TGTGCCAGCAGCTACGGGGGGGTTGCTTACGAGCAGTACTTC
TRBD2,TRBV12-3/TRBV12-4,TRBJ2-2,-,13,CASGGGDTGELFF,TGTGCCAGCGGGGGAGGGGACACCGGGGAGCTGTTTTTT
-,TRBV12-3/TRBV12-4,TRBJ1-2,-,14,CASSFVPGFVGYTF,TGTGCCAGCAGTTTCGTCCCAGGGTTCGTCGGCTACACCTTC
-,TRBV4-1,TRBJ1-2,-,15,CASSQEPLTGYGYTF,TGCGCCAGCAGCCAAGAACCCCTAACGGGCTATGGCTACACCTTC
TRBD2,TRBV7-9,TRBJ2-7,many,14,CASSPGTRRYEQYF,TGTGCCAGCAGCCCCGGGACTAGGCGCTACGAGCAGTACTTC
-,TRBV29-1,TRBJ2-1,few,10,CSVVAGEQFF,TGCAGCGTTGTCGCCGGTGAGCAGTTCTTC
TRBD2,TRBV4-3,TRBJ2-7,many,16,CASSQDPTSGSYEQYF,TGCGCCAGCAGCCAAGACCCGACTAGCGGCTCCTACGAGCAGTACTTC
TRBD2,TRBV3-1,TRBJ2-7,-,13,CASSLLAGEQQYF,TGTGCCAGCAGCCTACTAGCGGGGGAGCAGCAGTACTTC
TRBD2,TRBV7-9,TRBJ2-1,many,20,CASSLEALAGGPSSYNEQFF,TGTGCCAGCAGCTTAGAGGCACTAGCGGGAGGGCCCAGCTCCTACAATGAGCAGTTCTTC
TRBD1,TRBV6-5,TRBJ2-1,-,15,CASRKGTGGNDEQFF,TGTGCCAGCAGGAAAGGGACAGGGGGCAACGATGAGCAGTTCTTC
-,TRBV6-2/TRBV6-3,TRBJ2-7,-,14,CASSYQGARSEQYF,TGTGCCAGCAGTTACCAGGGCGCAAGGTCGGAGCAGTACTTC
TRBD2,TRBV7-9,TRBJ2-2,few,20,CASSPLPGLAGVLNTGELFF,TGTGCCAGCAGCCCCCTCCCGGGACTAGCGGGAGTCCTGAACACCGGGGAGCTGTTTTTT
-,TRBV12-3/TRBV12-4,TRBJ2-1,many,14,CASSLAQGHHWQFF,TGTGCCAGCAGTTTAGCTCAGGGTCATCATTGGCAGTTCTTC
-,TRBV5-5,TRBJ1-5,-,14,CASSSGWSNQPQHF,TGTGCCAGCAGCAGCGGGTGGAGCAATCAGCCCCAGCATTTT
-,TRBV7-2,TRBJ1-1,few,13,CASSHNRVTEAFF,TGTGCCAGCAGCCACAACAGGGTCACTGAAGCTTTCTTT
TRBD2,TRBV20-1,TRBJ2-3,-,18,CSARELLRREGRTDTQYF,TGCAGTGCTAGAGAATTACTCCGGCGGGAGGGCCGGACAGATACGCAGTATTTT
-,TRBV20-1,TRBJ2-1,many,13,CSARRPDYNEQFF,TGCAGTGCTCGACGACCAGACTACAATGAGCAGTTCTTC
TRBD1,TRBV2,TRBJ2-7,-,13,CASSWDSTYEQYF,TGTGCCAGCAGCTGGGACAGCACCTACGAGCAGTACTTC
-,TRBV12-3/TRBV12-4,TRBJ1-1,few,14,CASSFSGPTREAFF,TGTGCCAGCAGTTTTTCGGGACCGACACGGGAAGCTTTCTTT
-,TRBV7-9,TRBJ1-1,many,12,CASSLPVTEAFF,TGTGCCAGCAGCTTACCCGTCACTGAAGCTTTCTTT
-,TRBV20-1,TRBJ2-1,few,13,CSARDLNGKRAFF,TGCAGTGCTAGAGATCTAAACGGGAAAAGAGCGTTCTTC
-,TRBV20-1,TRBJ1-1,-,14,CSARPFRANTEAFF,TGCAGTGCCCGACCCTTTAGGGCGAACACTGAAGCTTTCTTT
-,TRBV6-2/TRBV6-3,TRBJ2-6,many,16,CASSYLGLTGANVLTF,TGTGCCAGCAGTTACCTGGGACTGACTGGGGCCAACGTCCTGACTTTC
-,TRBV28,TRBJ2-5,-,12,CASNRPTETQYF,TGTGCCAGCAACCGCCCTACGGAGACCCAGTACTTC
-,TRBV6-6,TRBJ2-7,few,15,CASSFLSVSSYEQYF,TGTGCCAGCAGTTTTCTCTCGGTCAGCTCCTACGAGCAGTACTTC
-,TRBV3-1,TRBJ2-7,few,16,CASSQDPAAGTYEQYF,TGTGCCAGCAGCCAAGATCCGGCGGCGGGAACCTACGAGCAGTACTTC
TRBD2,TRBV30,TRBJ2-2,many,17,CAWNPSGRPPNTGELFF,TGTGCCTGGAATCCTAGCGGGAGGCCACCGAACACCGGGGAGCTGTTTTTT
-,TRBV7-8,TRBJ1-5,many,13,CASSAGSNQPQHF,TGTGCCAGCAGCGCCGGGAGCAATCAGCCCCAGCATTTT